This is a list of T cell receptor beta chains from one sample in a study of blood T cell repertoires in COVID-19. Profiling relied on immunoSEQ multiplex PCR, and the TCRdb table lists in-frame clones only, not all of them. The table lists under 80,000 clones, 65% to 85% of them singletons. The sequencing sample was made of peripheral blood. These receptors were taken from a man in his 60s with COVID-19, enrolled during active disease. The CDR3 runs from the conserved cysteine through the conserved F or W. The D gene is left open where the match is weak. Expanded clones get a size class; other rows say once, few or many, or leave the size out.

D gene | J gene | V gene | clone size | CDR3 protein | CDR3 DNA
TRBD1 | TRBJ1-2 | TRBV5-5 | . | CASSSTSTGTGYTF | TGTGCCAGCAGCTCGACTTCGACAGGGACTGGCTACACCTTC
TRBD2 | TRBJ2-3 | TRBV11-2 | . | CASSLGSGGGTDTQYF | TGTGCCAGCAGCTTAGGTAGCGGGGGCGGCACAGATACGCAGTATTTT
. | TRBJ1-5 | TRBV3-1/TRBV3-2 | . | CASSQGENQPQHF | TGTGCCAGCAGCCAAGGGGAGAATCAGCCCCAGCATTTT
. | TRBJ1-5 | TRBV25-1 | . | CASSERDLYQPQHF | TGTGCCAGCAGTGAGCGGGATCTATATCAGCCCCAGCATTTT
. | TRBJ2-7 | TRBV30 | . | CAVGGATYEQYF | TGTGCGGTGGGGGGTGCTACCTACGAGCAGTACTTC
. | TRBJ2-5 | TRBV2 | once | CASSFTTSQETQYF | TGTGCCAGCAGCTTTACGACTAGTCAAGAGACCCAGTACTTC
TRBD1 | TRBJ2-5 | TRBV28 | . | CASNLQGAKETQYF | TGTGCCAGCAATTTACAGGGGGCGAAGGAGACCCAGTACTTC
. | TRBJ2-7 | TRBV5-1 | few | CASSEGMSYEQYF | TGCGCCAGCAGTGAGGGAATGTCCTACGAGCAGTACTTC
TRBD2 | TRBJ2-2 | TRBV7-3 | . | CASSPGYAGGPPGELFF | TGTGCCAGCAGCCCAGGATACGCGGGAGGGCCTCCCGGGGAGCTGTTTTTT
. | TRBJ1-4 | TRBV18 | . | CASSPPLGGDEKLFF | TGTGCCAGCTCACCCCCGTTGGGGGGGGATGAAAAACTGTTTTTT
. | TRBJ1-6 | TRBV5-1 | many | CASSRNGASYNSPLHF | TGCGCCAGCAGCAGAAACGGTGCCTCCTATAATTCACCCCTCCACTTT